These 5 T cell receptor beta chains share one sample of origin, sequenced in a study of cytomegalovirus exposure and HLA in healthy donors. 60 Vbeta and 13 Jbeta primers were used in PCR. The protocol was immunoSEQ multiplex PCR, while the TCRdb copy is restricted to in-frame clones and leaves out a portion. Seen here are approximately 110,000 clones, approximately 81% observed once, and the top ten hold less than 2.5%. The sample was PBMCs. These receptors were taken from a woman aged 25 to 45 in good health and CMV-seronegative.

The rearrangement links TRBV5-5 to TRBJ2-1, with TRBD1 identical over 9 bases. The CDR3 totals 19 residues. CDR1 is SGHKS, CDR2 YYEKEE, per germline (reference sequence). V lost 1 base, J lost 3 bases, and 14 bases stayed unmatched. This CDR3 reads CASSLLGVAGQGGYNEQFF. In nucleotides, the CDR3 is TGTGCCAGCAGCTTGTTGGGGGTGGCGGGACAGGGCGGCTACAATGAGCAGTTCTTC.

The chain recombines TRBV6-5 with TRBJ2-7; weak D call: TRBD1 (6 bases). This CDR3 has 15 amino acids. Trimming removed 6 bases from V and 3 bases from J, with 18 bases in between. CDR1 is MNHEY, CDR2 SVGAGI, per germline. The CDR3 loop is CASSPRGTGIYEQYF. DNA for the CDR3: TGTGCCAGCAGCCCGAGGGGGACGGGCATCTACGAGCAGTACTTC.

The V gene is TRBV29-1, the J gene TRBJ2-7; 10 bases line up with TRBD1. Per germline, CDR1 SQVTM and CDR2 ANQGSEA. V was pared by 3 bases and J by 7 bases, with 6 bases of the junction left unmatched. The CDR3 consists of 13 residues. CDR3 bases: TGCAGCGTTGATGGGACAGGGGCGGGGGAGCAGTACTTC. Protein sequence: CSVDGTGAGEQYF.

This clone was seen a handful of times. The gene calls are TRBV7-2 and TRBJ2-1, with TRBD1 matching over 7 bases. Per the germline V gene, CDR1 is SGHTA and CDR2 is FQGNSA. This CDR3 region has 16 residues. The V gene end was trimmed by 3 bases and the J gene end by 5 bases; junction bases not matched to a gene: 10. CDR3 coding DNA: TGTGCCAGCAGCTTCCGACCGGGACAGCCTGACAATGAGCAGTTCTTC. It specifies CASSFRPGQPDNEQFF.

The J gene is TRBJ2-2, the V gene TRBV5-1; 9 nucleotides match TRBD1. Germline trimming cut 4 bases from V and 4 bases from J; bases unmatched to any gene: 5. This CDR3 has 15 residues. CDR1 SGHRS and CDR2 YFSETQ come from the germline V gene. This CDR3 is CASSQGQGGTGELFF. CDR3 DNA sequence: TGCGCCAGCAGCCAGGGACAGGGCGGCACCGGGGAGCTGTTTTTT.